This T cell receptor (beta chain) was obtained from a study of human T cells and chemical hapten exposure. The CDR3 spans 14 residues. Germline CDR1 reads SQVTM; CDR2 reads ANQGSEA. Germline trimming cut 7 bases from V and 5 bases from J; bases unmatched to any gene: 8. MiXCR, run by TCRdb on the RACE reads, gives a single entry per CDR3 protein. The table has over 100,000 distinct CDR3 sequences, approximately 9.5% seen once; the top ten hold under 2%. Documented time point: healthy volunteer bleed at 2 weeks. Total RNA was isolated from unfractionated whole blood. The chain joins TRBV29-1 to TRBJ2-3; 11 bases are a match to TRBD2. The source is a male donor in good health. Some clones in this sample may be carry-over from other donors' samples. The sequenced sample consisted of whole blood. The CDR3 DNA reads TGCAGCGCATTAGCGGGGGGGCGAGTAGATACGCAGTATTTT. Translation gives CSALAGGRVDTQYF.